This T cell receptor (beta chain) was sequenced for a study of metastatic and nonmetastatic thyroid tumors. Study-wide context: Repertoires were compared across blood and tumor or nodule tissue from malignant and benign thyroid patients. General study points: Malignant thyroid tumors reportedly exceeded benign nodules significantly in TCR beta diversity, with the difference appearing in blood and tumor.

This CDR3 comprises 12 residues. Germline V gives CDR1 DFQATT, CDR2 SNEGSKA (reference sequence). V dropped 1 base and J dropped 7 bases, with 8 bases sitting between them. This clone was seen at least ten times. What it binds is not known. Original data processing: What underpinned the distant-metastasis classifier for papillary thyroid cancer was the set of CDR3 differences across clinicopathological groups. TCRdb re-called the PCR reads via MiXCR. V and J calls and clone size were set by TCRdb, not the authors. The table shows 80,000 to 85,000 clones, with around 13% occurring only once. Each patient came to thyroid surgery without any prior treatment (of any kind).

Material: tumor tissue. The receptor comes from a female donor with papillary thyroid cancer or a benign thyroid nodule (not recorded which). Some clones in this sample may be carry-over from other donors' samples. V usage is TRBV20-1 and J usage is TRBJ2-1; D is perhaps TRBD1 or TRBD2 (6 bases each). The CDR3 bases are TGCAGTGCTAGAGTAGGGGGGAATGAGCAGTTCTTC. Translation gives CSARVGGNEQFF.